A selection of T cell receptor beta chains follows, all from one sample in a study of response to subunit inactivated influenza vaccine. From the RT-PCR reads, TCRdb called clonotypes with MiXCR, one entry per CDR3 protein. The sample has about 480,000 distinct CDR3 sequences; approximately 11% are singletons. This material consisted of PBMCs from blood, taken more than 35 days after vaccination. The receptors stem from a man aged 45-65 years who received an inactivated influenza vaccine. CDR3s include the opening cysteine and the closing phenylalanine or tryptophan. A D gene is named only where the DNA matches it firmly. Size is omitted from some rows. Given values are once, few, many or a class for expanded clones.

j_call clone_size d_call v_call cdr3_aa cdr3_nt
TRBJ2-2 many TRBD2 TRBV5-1 CASSFGLANTGELFF TGCGCCAGCAGCTTCGGACTAGCGAACACCGGGGAGCTGTTTTTT
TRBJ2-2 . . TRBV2 CASIEGLLTGELFF TGTGCCAGCATCGAGGGCCTTCTTACCGGGGAGCTGTTTTTT
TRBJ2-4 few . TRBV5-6 CASSWGEDIQYF TGTGCCAGCAGCTGGGGCGAGGACATTCAGTACTTC
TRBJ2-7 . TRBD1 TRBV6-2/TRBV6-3 CASSPRGTGVYEQYF TGTGCCAGCAGCCCGCGGGGGACAGGGGTCTACGAGCAGTACTTC
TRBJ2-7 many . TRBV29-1 CSVDAGPTYEQYF TGCAGCGTTGATGCAGGGCCTACCTACGAGCAGTACTTC
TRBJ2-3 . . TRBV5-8 CASSPQGYDTQYF TGTGCCAGCAGTCCTCAGGGGTACGATACGCAGTATTTT
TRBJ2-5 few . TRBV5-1 CASSLFSRGVSSETQYF TGCGCCAGCAGCTTGTTTTCCAGGGGAGTTTCCAGTGAGACCCAGTACTTC
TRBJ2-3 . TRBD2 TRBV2 CASRDLAGDRTDTQYF TGTGCCAGCAGGGACCTAGCGGGGGACCGCACAGATACGCAGTATTTT
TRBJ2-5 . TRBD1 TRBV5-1 CASSLARGQQETQYF TGCGCCAGCAGCTTGGCCAGGGGGCAGCAAGAGACCCAGTACTTC
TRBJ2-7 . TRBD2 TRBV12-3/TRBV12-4 CASSFRLAGEPYERYF TGTGCCAGCAGTTTCCGGCTAGCGGGAGAGCCCTACGAGCGGTACTTC
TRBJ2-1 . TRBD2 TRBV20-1 CSARPPAGTSFIDEQFF TGCAGTGCTAGACCACCTGCCGGGACTAGCTTTATAGATGAGCAGTTCTTC
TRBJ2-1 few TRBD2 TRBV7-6 CASSLGLAGAVYNEQFF TGTGCCAGCAGCTTGGGGTTAGCGGGAGCGGTATACAATGAGCAGTTCTTC
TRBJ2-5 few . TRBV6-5 CASSYWGEGSETQYF TGTGCCAGCAGTTACTGGGGCGAGGGGTCGGAGACCCAGTACTTC
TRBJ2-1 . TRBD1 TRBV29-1 CSVGDSSYNEQFF TGCAGCGTTGGGGACAGTTCCTACAATGAGCAGTTCTTC
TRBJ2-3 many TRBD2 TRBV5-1 CASSSYLTSGRTDTQYF TGCGCCAGCAGCTCCTATCTGACTAGCGGACGCACAGATACGCAGTATTTT
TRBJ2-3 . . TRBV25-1 CASSELDDTQYF TGTGCCAGCAGTGAATTGGACGATACGCAGTATTTT
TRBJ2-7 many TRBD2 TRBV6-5 CASSYSGLAGNYEQYF TGTGCCAGCAGTTACTCGGGACTAGCGGGAAACTACGAGCAGTACTTC
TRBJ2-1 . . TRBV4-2 CASSQEIGLTYNEQFF TGTGCCAGCAGCCAAGAGATTGGGCTTACCTACAATGAGCAGTTCTTC
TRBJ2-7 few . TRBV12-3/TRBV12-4 CASSKTAFVTYEQYF TGTGCCAGCAGTAAGACAGCTTTTGTTACCTACGAGCAGTACTTC
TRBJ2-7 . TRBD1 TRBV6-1 CASSERSQTGTGRPYEQYF TGTGCCAGCAGTGAAAGGTCCCAAACCGGGACAGGTCGTCCCTACGAGCAGTACTTC
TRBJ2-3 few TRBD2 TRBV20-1 CSAPGTSGGPTTQYF TGCAGTGCCCCGGGGACTAGCGGGGGGCCGACTACGCAGTATTTT
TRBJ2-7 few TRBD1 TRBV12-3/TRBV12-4 CASRERRGHLGEQYF TGTGCCAGCAGAGAACGCAGGGGGCACTTGGGGGAGCAGTACTTC
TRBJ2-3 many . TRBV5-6 CASSLGSWFSTDTQYF TGTGCCAGCAGCTTAGGCTCGTGGTTTAGCACAGATACGCAGTATTTT
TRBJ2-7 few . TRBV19 CASSYRDLLVYEQYF TGTGCCAGTAGTTACCGGGACTTATTAGTCTACGAGCAGTACTTC
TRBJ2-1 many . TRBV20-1 CSAERGQLNEQFF TGCAGTGCTGAGCGTGGACAGCTCAATGAGCAGTTCTTC
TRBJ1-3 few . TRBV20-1 CSARGLQGSLMRNTIYF TGCAGTGCTAGGGGACTACAGGGAAGTTTGATGAGAAACACCATATATTTT
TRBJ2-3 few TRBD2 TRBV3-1 CASSKGLADTDTQYF TGTGCCAGCAGCAAGGGACTAGCAGACACAGATACGCAGTATTTT
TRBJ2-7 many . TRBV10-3 CAISSDSRGYEQYF TGTGCCATCAGTTCCGACTCGCGAGGCTACGAGCAGTACTTC
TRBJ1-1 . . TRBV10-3 CAISVGLNTEAFF TGTGCCATCAGTGTCGGCTTGAACACTGAAGCTTTCTTT
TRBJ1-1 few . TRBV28 CASSFGEPKAFF TGTGCCAGCAGTTTTGGGGAACCCAAAGCTTTCTTT
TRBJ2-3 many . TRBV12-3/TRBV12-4 CASTSEGTTDTQYF TGTGCCAGCACCTCCGAGGGGACCACAGATACGCAGTATTTT
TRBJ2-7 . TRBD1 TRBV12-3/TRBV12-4 CASTRDSGTYEQYF TGTGCCAGCACCCGGGACAGTGGGACCTACGAGCAGTACTTC
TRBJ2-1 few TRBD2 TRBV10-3 CAISESIGGATYNEQFF TGTGCCATCAGTGAGTCTATCGGGGGGGCCACCTACAATGAGCAGTTCTTC
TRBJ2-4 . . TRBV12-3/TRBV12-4 CASSLGRGGSYIQYF TGTGCCAGCAGTTTAGGCAGGGGGGGAAGTTACATTCAGTACTTC
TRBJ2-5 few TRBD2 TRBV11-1 CASSSPGTSGTQMGTQYF TGTGCCAGCAGCTCGCCCGGGACTAGCGGGACCCAGATGGGGACCCAGTACTTC
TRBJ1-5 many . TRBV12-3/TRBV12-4 CASSPFNDGQNQPQHF TGTGCCAGCAGCCCATTTAATGACGGGCAGAATCAGCCCCAGCATTTT
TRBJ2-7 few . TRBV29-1 CSVEGAGAPQF TGCAGCGTTGAGGGGGCGGGGGCGCCTCAATTC
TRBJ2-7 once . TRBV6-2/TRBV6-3 CASTPGPSYEQYF TGTGCCAGCACGCCAGGGCCGTCCTACGAGCAGTACTTC
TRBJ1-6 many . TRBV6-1 CASTETRNSPLHF TGTGCCAGCACCGAAACCAGGAATTCACCCCTCCACTTT
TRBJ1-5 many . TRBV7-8 CASSSSGGGKHF TGTGCCAGCAGCTCAAGCGGCGGGGGGAAGCATTTT
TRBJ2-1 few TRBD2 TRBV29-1 CSGRESGRSYNEQFF TGCAGCGGGAGGGAGAGCGGGAGATCCTACAATGAGCAGTTCTTC
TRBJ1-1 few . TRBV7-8 CASSLVQGGGTEAFF TGTGCCAGCAGCTTAGTTCAGGGAGGTGGGACTGAAGCTTTCTTT